The present entry profiles one TCR beta chain with its context. The CDR3 sequence is 17 residues long. The ends lost 0 bases at V and 7 bases at J; junction bases unmatched: 4. The germline CDR1 and CDR2 sequences are LGHDT and YNNKEL (reference sequence). This sample is drawn from a study of blood T cell repertoires in COVID-19. Study at large: COVID-19 samples from acute and convalescent phases originated in the United States, Italy and Spain.

The repertoire was sequenced with immunoSEQ multiplex PCR; TCRdb's copy has only in-frame clones and lacks some. The sample carries some 290,000 clones, around 78% recorded once. The chain joins TRBV3-1 (or the pseudogene TRBV3-2) to TRBJ1-6, with 12 bases that match TRBD1. The sequencing input was peripheral blood. The clonotype comes from a man in his 60s who had recovered from COVID-19. The CDR3 DNA reads TGTGCCAGCAGCCAAGAAGGGGACAGGGGGCCGAATTCACCCCTCCACTTT. Translation gives CASSQEGDRGPNSPLHF.